The 25 T cell receptor beta chains listed next were all sequenced from one sample in a study of blood T cell repertoires in COVID-19. The method was immunoSEQ multiplex PCR; TCRdb's version includes in-frame clones alone and lacks a portion of them. The sample comprises about 67,000 clones, 75% to 85% of which are singletons, and 6.3% rests with the top ten. The sample taken for sequencing was peripheral blood. The source of these receptors is a woman aged 55-70 years with acute or convalescent COVID-19.

The chain is built from TRBV12-5 and TRBJ1-2; D is unresolved. V lost 8 bases, J lost 8 bases, and 18 bases lay in between. CDR3 size: 13 residues. Looked up from germline, CDR1 is LGHNT and CDR2 is FRNRAP. As DNA, the CDR3 is TGTGCTAGTTCCTCAAGCCTCGGCGGCGGCTACACCTTC. Translation gives CASSSSLGGGYTF.

V is TRBV19 and J is TRBJ2-4; perhaps TRBD2 as D (6 bases). Germline lookup yields CDR1 LNHDA and CDR2 SQIVND (reference sequence). The CDR3 is made up of 16 amino acids. V lost 3 bases and J lost 0, with 12 bases in between. The CDR3 spells CASSIVAGTAKNIQYF. The CDR3 nucleotides are TGTGCCAGTAGTATTGTGGCGGGGACAGCCAAAAACATTCAGTACTTC. The whole variable domain, remainder taken from reference TRBV19 and TRBJ2-4, is DGGITQSPKYLFRKEGQNVTLSCEQNLNHDAMYWYRQDPGQGLRLIYYSQIVNDFQKGDIAEGYSVSREKKESFPLTVTSAQKNPTAFYLCASSIVAGTAKNIQYFGAGTRLSVL.

The sample holds a few counts of this clone. This chain uses TRBV10-3 with TRBJ2-3; TRBD1 is a possible D gene (6 bases). Trimming shortened V by 3 bases and J by 2 bases, and 9 bases separated the two germline ends. There are 14 residues in the CDR3. Germline CDR1 ENHRY, CDR2 SYGVKD. The DNA for the CDR3 is TGTGCCATCAGTGACCCAGGGGACACAGATACGCAGTATTTT. Protein product: CAISDPGDTDTQYF.

The chain is built from TRBV30 and TRBJ1-1; 8 nucleotides match TRBD1. CDR3 length equals 14 residues. CDR1 is GTSNPN and CDR2 is SVGIG in the germline V gene (reference sequence). Unmatched junction bases numbered 5, after V lost 1 base and J lost 4 bases. The CDR3 sequence: CAWSGLTGGTEAFF. CDR3 sequence (DNA): TGTGCCTGGAGTGGCCTAACAGGGGGCACTGAAGCTTTCTTT.

The chain employs TRBV7-3 and TRBJ2-3, with 9 positions matching TRBD1. Germline CDR1 is SGHTA and CDR2 is FQGTGA. V lost 5 bases to trimming and J lost 3 bases; unmatched junction nucleotides: 12. The CDR3 is made up of 17 amino acids. The CDR3 region is CASSVGQGITSTDTQYF. The CDR3 bases are TGTGCCAGCAGCGTGGGACAGGGAATAACGTCGACAGATACGCAGTATTTT.

The genes are TRBV29-1 and TRBJ2-5, with TRBD1 as a possible D gene (5 bases). Germline CDR1 and CDR2: SQVTM and ANQGSEA. This CDR3 is 12 amino acids long. V lost 7 bases and J lost 4, with 13 bases in between. CDR3 bases: TGCAGCGCCCCGACAGCAGGAGAGACCCAGTACTTC. Translation: CSAPTAGETQYF.

This clone was picked up a small number of times. The V call is TRBV25-1, the J call TRBJ1-6; D gene ambiguous. V was trimmed by 1 base and J by 10 bases, leaving 11 bases between them. The CDR3 spans 14 residues. Germline lookup yields CDR1 MGHDK and CDR2 SYGVNS. CDR3 bases: TGTGCCAGCAGTGAATCCCGACAAACCTCACCCCTCCACTTT. It is translated as CASSESRQTSPLHF.

The J gene is TRBJ2-5, the V gene TRBV3-1 (or the pseudogene TRBV3-2), with D possibly being TRBD1 (7 bases). The CDR3 is 14 residues long. Per germline, CDR1 LGHDT and CDR2 YNNKEL (reference sequence). The V gene lost 3 bases and the J gene lost 2 bases, with 10 bases spanning the gap. CDR3 loop: CASSQSGGQETQYF. The CDR3 DNA sequence: TGTGCCAGCAGCCAGTCAGGGGGGCAAGAGACCCAGTACTTC.

This chain links TRBV2 with TRBJ2-1; TRBD2 matches at 7 bases. CDR3 length equals 12 residues. V lost 6 bases to trimming and J lost 6 bases; unmatched junction nucleotides: 2. The germline V gene has CDR1 SNHLY and CDR2 FYNNEI. CDR3 protein: CASRSGVNEQFF. The CDR3 DNA sequence: TGTGCCAGCAGGAGCGGGGTCAATGAGCAGTTCTTC.

V gene TRBV4-2 combines with J gene TRBJ2-2; the D is unclear. The V end was cut by 0 bases, the J end by 5 bases, with 7 bases between. Germline-derived CDR1 and CDR2 are LGHNA and YNFKEQ. This CDR3 region has 14 residues. This CDR3 reads CASSQDRLTGELFF. In nucleotides, the CDR3 is TGTGCCAGCAGCCAAGATCGACTGACCGGGGAGCTGTTTTTT.

The CDR3 spells CASSLPTGGYGYTF. CDR3 DNA sequence: TGTGCCAGCAGCCTCCCGACAGGGGGCTATGGCTACACCTTC. The chain is built from TRBV5-6 and TRBJ1-2; 9 nucleotides agree with TRBD1. J was trimmed by 4 bases and V by 4 bases; bases with no gene match: 5. The germline V gene encodes CDR1 SGHDT and CDR2 YYEEEE. CDR3 size: 14 residues.

The DNA of the CDR3 is TGCGCCAGCAGCTTAGTGGGACAGGTCACAGATACGCAGTATTTT. Translating it yields CASSLVGQVTDTQYF. J is TRBJ2-3 and V is TRBV5-1; 8 nucleotides line up with TRBD1. Germline values: CDR1 SGHRS, CDR2 YFSETQ. CDR3 length equals 15 residues. The V segment lost 2 bases and the J segment 2 bases; nucleotides outside the gene matches: 4.

This clone was counted a single time. The rearrangement joins TRBV27 to TRBJ2-3, with 9 bases aligning to TRBD1. The V and J ends lost 5 bases and 2 bases, in that order; junction bases with no gene match: 26. Germline values: CDR1 MNHEY, CDR2 SMNVEV (reference sequence). The CDR3 consists of 22 residues. CDR3 region: CASSPPDRGVFSTVRHTDTQYF. CDR3 in DNA: TGTGCCAGCAGTCCTCCCGACAGGGGGGTCTTTTCTACCGTAAGACACACAGATACGCAGTATTTT.

The chain joins TRBV25-1 to TRBJ2-1; 7 bases map to TRBD1. This CDR3 region has 13 residues. The trim removed 2 bases at V and 6 bases at J, leaving 1 base unmatched. The germline CDR1 and CDR2 sequences are MGHDK and SYGVNS. The CDR3 protein is CASSERTGNEQFF. In DNA form, the CDR3 reads TGTGCCAGCAGTGAAAGGACAGGCAATGAGCAGTTCTTC.

The chain is built from TRBV4-2 and TRBJ2-5, with 9 nucleotides matching TRBD2. The CDR3 covers 16 residues. Trimming took 2 bases from V and 0 from J; bases not matched to a gene: 4. The V gene's germline CDR1 is LGHNA and CDR2 YNFKEQ. The CDR3 DNA sequence: TGTGCCAGCAGCCAATGGCGGGGGGGCAACCAAGAGACCCAGTACTTC. Translating gives CASSQWRGGNQETQYF.

The chain employs TRBV7-2 and TRBJ1-1; D is perhaps TRBD1 (6 bases). The CDR3 totals 17 residues. Trimming shortened V by 2 bases and J by 5 bases, and 21 bases separated the two germline ends. The germline CDR1 and CDR2 sequences are SGHTA and FQGNSA. In nucleotides, the CDR3 is TGTGCCAGCAGCTTAAGATTGGGAGGGGGGTTCGGAACTGAAGCTTTCTTT. This translates into CASSLRLGGGFGTEAFF. The full variable domain, with the rest looked up from reference TRBV7-2 and TRBJ1-1, is GAGVSQSPSNKVTEKGKDVELRCDPISGHTALYWYRQSLGQGLEFLIYFQGNSAPDKSGLPSDRFSAERTGGSVSTLTIQRTQQEDSAVYLCASSLRLGGGFGTEAFFGQGTRLTVV.

The chain joins TRBV5-5 to TRBJ2-1; the D is unclear. Trimming stripped 4 bases from V and 4 bases from J, with 12 bases between. The CDR3 is made up of 14 amino acids. CDR1 SGHKS and CDR2 YYEKEE come from the germline V gene (reference sequence). The CDR3 loop is CASSLDSLYNEQFF. CDR3 sequence (DNA): TGTGCCAGCAGCCTGGATTCACTGTACAATGAGCAGTTCTTC.

V usage is TRBV19 and J usage is TRBJ2-2, with 9 bases lining up with TRBD1. CDR1 is LNHDA and CDR2 is SQIVND in the germline V gene (reference sequence). The CDR3 is made up of 15 amino acids. After removal of 3 bases from V and 3 bases from J, the junction contained 2 bases not matched to a gene. The CDR3 here is CASSMGQGDTGELFF. For the CDR3, the DNA is TGTGCCAGTAGTATGGGACAGGGTGACACCGGGGAGCTGTTTTTT.

The table lists this clone with a count of one. V and J are TRBV7-9 and TRBJ1-1; no firm D call. The ends were cut back, 5 bases at V and 0 bases at J, with 16 bases in the middle. The CDR3 is 16 residues long. Germline CDR1 reads SEHNR; CDR2 reads FQNEAQ (reference sequence). CDR3 loop: CASSRGNTGMNTEAFF. The DNA of the CDR3 is TGTGCCAGCAGCCGGGGTAACACGGGCATGAACACTGAAGCTTTCTTT. Full variable domain (missing parts from reference TRBV7-9 and TRBJ1-1): DTGVSQNPRHKITKRGQNVTFRCDPISEHNRLYWYRQTLGQGPEFLTYFQNEAQLEKSRLLSDRFSAERPKGSFSTLEIQRTEQGDSAMYLCASSRGNTGMNTEAFFGQGTRLTVV.

The chain carries TRBV1 and TRBJ2-1; TRBD1 is taken as the D call from the table, unchecked against the DNA. TRBV1 is annotated as a pseudogene. The CDR3 contains 18 residues. The CDR3 nucleotides read TGCACCAGCAGCCACGGAAGTTGGGGGCCTCCCCCAGTCGATGAGCAGTTCTTC. Residues: CTSSHGSWGPPPVDEQFF.

The CDR3 bases are TGTGCCAGCAGCGTAGAGGGACAGGGCTATGGCTACACCTTC. As protein: CASSVEGQGYGYTF. This chain joins TRBV9 and TRBJ1-2, with 9 positions matching TRBD1. The CDR3 consists of 14 residues. Germline V gene data show CDR1 as SGDLS and CDR2 as YYNGEE. Trimming at V came to 0 bases and at J to 4 bases, leaving 1 base not matched to a gene.

This clone occurred a few times. The V and J genes are TRBV10-1 and TRBJ2-1, with D maybe TRBD2 (5 bases). Germline loops: CDR1 WNHNN, CDR2 SYGVQD (reference sequence). The V and J ends lost 10 bases and 14 bases respectively, with 12 bases between them. CDR3 size: 9 residues. CDR3 amino acids: CATHGMEFF. CDR3 coding DNA: TGCGCCACTCACGGGATGGAGTTCTTC.

The chain is built from TRBV6-5 and TRBJ2-5; D remains ambiguous. CDR1 MNHEY and CDR2 SVGAGI come from the germline V gene. CDR3 length: 12 amino acids. Trimming removed 6 bases from V and 13 bases from J, with 18 bases in between. The DNA of the CDR3 is TGTGCCAGCAGGACCCTGGGCCTCAATCCGTACTTC. Protein product: CASRTLGLNPYF.

This clone was detected once. This sequence joins TRBV27 and TRBJ2-7; D perhaps matches TRBD1 (5 bases). V was clipped by 8 bases and J by 7 bases, with 18 bases between them. Looked up from germline, CDR1 is MNHEY and CDR2 is SMNVEV (reference sequence). CDR3 length: 13 residues. The CDR3 sequence is CASGSNPRVEQYF. The CDR3 DNA reads as TGTGCCAGCGGTTCCAATCCCAGGGTAGAGCAGTACTTC.

The genes are TRBV12-3 or TRBV12-4 and TRBJ2-5, with TRBD2 as a possible D gene (6 bases). The ends were cut back, 5 bases at V and 5 bases at J, with 6 bases in the middle. The CDR3 has 11 amino acids. The DNA of the CDR3 is TGTGCCAGCAGTCGGGGGGAGACCCAGTACTTC. Protein product: CASSRGETQYF.